The clone carrying this T cell receptor beta chain was counted many times. What it binds is not known. The data derive from a study of CD8 T cells in ankylosing spondylitis. Study-wide results and caveats: CD8+ disease-linked clones were present at relatively low frequencies in blood. Disease-associated clones were reportedly significantly overrepresented in matched ankylosing spondylitis synovial fluid.

V was clipped by 6 bases and J by 5 bases, with 15 bases between them. The CDR3 runs to 13 residues. CDR1 is DFQATT and CDR2 is SNEGSKA in the germline V gene (reference sequence). Each CDR3 protein gets one entry after TCRdb re-called the 5' RACE reads with MiXCR. The sample holds fewer than 250,000 distinct CDR3 sequences; about 11% are singletons and the top ten take about 3%. The sequence was obtained from a male donor with ankylosing spondylitis or in good health (not recorded which). The sequenced sample consisted of blood, either unsorted or a sorted T cell fraction (not recorded which). The chain joins TRBV20-1 to TRBJ2-3; D may be TRBD2 (6 bases). The CDR3 is CSAWGGGVDTQYF. The DNA of the CDR3 is TGCAGTGCCTGGGGAGGCGGGGTAGATACGCAGTATTTT.